This T cell receptor beta chain was found in a study of CD8+ T cells in alopecia areata. General study findings and limits: Scalp repertoires also include resident alphabeta T cells from normal skin. With tofacitinib ongoing, many expanded lesional clones persisted in both scalp and blood. Tofacitinib yielded significantly lower scalp clonality and fewer expanded CD8+ clones among the top 100.

Treatment here: oral pan-JAK inhibitor, 5-10 mg twice daily. Researchers took lesional scalp punch biopsies and peripheral blood from people who were alopecia areata patients. As to this clone: Its target is not known.

Germline loops: CDR1 MGHDK, CDR2 SYGVNS. Trimming removed 5 bases at V and 3 bases at J, with 11 bases between. The CDR3 contains 13 residues. Extracted RNA was reverse transcribed, and the resulting cDNA served as sequencing template. The repertoire was sequenced with immunoSEQ multiplex PCR; TCRdb's copy has only in-frame clones and lacks some. The sample lists about 180,000 clones; approximately 50% were seen once. The sequence was collected from a human donor with alopecia areata. The sample in question was CD8+ T cells sorted from blood, obtained at week 52, from a patient treated with tofacitinib. This chain links TRBV25-1 with TRBJ2-7, with no clear D. The CDR3 sequence is CASSPLWVYEQYF. CDR3 nucleotides: TGTGCCAGCAGTCCACTGTGGGTCTACGAGCAGTACTTC.